A single TCR beta chain is shown here with its context. Its antigen is not known. Generated by immunoSEQ multiplex PCR, the TCRdb table keeps only in-frame clones and is missing some. The sample holds 75,000 to 100,000 clones, 65% to 85% seen once. The data belong to a study of PD-1 blockade in classical Hodgkin lymphoma. Every patient was affected by relapse after autologous stem cell transplantation, while exposure to brentuximab vedotin was not uniform. Progressive disease, partial response or complete response was each patient's best response. Study outcomes and limitations: Individuals initiating nivolumab under 1 year after ASCT were excluded.

CDR1 is ENHRY and CDR2 is SYGVKD in the germline V gene. This CDR3 spans 14 amino acids. With 2 bases removed from V and 1 base from J, the gap between germline ends came to 8 bases. The clonotype was recovered from a human donor with classical Hodgkin lymphoma. Sequenced here: peripheral blood mononuclear cells (PBMCs), sampled at baseline. The V gene is TRBV10-3, the J gene TRBJ1-1, with D perhaps matching TRBD1 (5 bases). The CDR3 sequence is CAISESGANTEAFF. CDR3 DNA sequence: TGTGCCATCAGTGAGAGCGGGGCGAACACTGAAGCTTTCTTT.